This T cell receptor beta chain is from a study of cytomegalovirus exposure and HLA in healthy donors. The repertoire was sequenced with immunoSEQ multiplex PCR; TCRdb's copy has only in-frame clones and lacks some. The sample records some 170,000 clones, around 96% being singletons. Whole-study findings and limits: There were a few CMV-associated chains whose specificity for CMV antigens was confirmed in vitro. The investigators catalogued 150 to 200 TCR beta chains as cytomegalovirus-associated. Reports showed the classifier diagnosing cytomegalovirus status with high specificity and sensitivity.

Comments on this clone: The antigen is undetermined.

Sequencing was done on a sample of PBMCs. This TCR came from a woman younger than 35 in good health and CMV-seronegative.

The CDR3 sequence is CASSPDDSGNTIYF. The CDR3 coding sequence is TGTGCCAGCTCACCGGACGACAGTGGAAACACCATATATTTT. The V and J genes are TRBV18 and TRBJ1-3, with D tentatively TRBD1 (5 bases). The germline gives CDR1 KGHSH, CDR2 LQKENI. V was pared by 3 bases and J by 3 bases, with 9 bases between. The CDR3 runs 14 residues.